This T cell receptor (beta chain) emerged from a study of blood T cells in healthy people across ages (dated by TCRdb to about 2015). At the level of the whole study: In model experiments, roughly one uniquely barcoded TCR beta cDNA molecule per two T cells was captured by template switching. The study measured age-related changes in TCR beta repertoire diversity using deep sequencing normalized with unique cDNA molecular identifiers. Donors were grouped into four age groups: young (average roughly 15 years), middle-aged (less than 40), aged (62) and long-lived (approximately 82). To avoid experimental bias, donors of different ages were randomly spread across the sequencing lanes. Using the same blood draw, the study looked at two additional independent replicas of 1 million unique cDNA reads for two donors, one aged 18 to 30 and the other aged 80 or older.

Donors were a few dozen systemically healthy Caucasian individuals from Russia aged roughly 6 to 100 years. Approximately 9.7 milliliters of peripheral blood were drawn from each donor into EDTA-treated Vacutainer tubes. PBMCs were isolated by Ficoll-Paque density-gradient centrifugation, with at least 6 million obtained per sample. Trizol reagent was used to extract total RNA from the PBMCs, yielding at least 6 micrograms per sample. The percentages of naive CD45RAhigh/CD27high T cells were determined by flow cytometry on a PBMC aliquot from every donor. Results the study describes overall, beyond this receptor: Bulk unsorted PBMC profiling prevented conclusive comparison of naive and antigen-experienced compartments. Compared with the aged group, the long-lived group had more naive CD4+ T cells, fewer expanded clones and increased TCR diversity, suggesting age selection. Estimates of total diversity from one million sequenced T cells were regarded as lower bounds and underestimates. The CMV infection status of donors was not known, potentially confounding age-related changes in expanded clonotypes. As age increased, observed TCR beta diversity per million T cells dropped in a roughly linear way, and a significant reduction was already evident by age 40. There was a strong correlation between observed TCR beta diversity and the percentage of naive T cells measured by flow cytometry.

Library preparation employed 5' RACE. Sequencing used an Illumina HiSeq 2500. A second PCR of about 7 to 12 cycles was run with a J-beta primer mix and a sample-barcoded 5' primer. Each TCR beta cDNA molecule received a unique molecular identifier from a template-switch 5' adaptor carrying 12 random nucleotides. Each sample yielded at least 2.5 million CDR3-containing paired-end reads. The Mint cDNA synthesis kit, primed by a TRBC-specific oligonucleotide, was used to synthesize first-strand cDNA from all RNA. Following uracil-DNA glycosylase treatment, all cDNA underwent a first 18-cycle PCR with the universal primers M1SS and BC2_uni_R. On the authors' methods: Each sample was normalized by randomly selecting 1 million high-quality reads, each carrying a distinct molecular identifier. Reads with shared molecular identifiers were discarded instead of being binned into consensus sequences. CDR3 identification, clonotype clustering and error correction used MiTCR with a Q25 quality threshold and the strictest error-elimination algorithm. A nonparametric unseen species model with Euler transformation was used to estimate lower-bound total TCR beta diversity. TCRdb's own reprocessing of the public reads used fastp at Q25 and MiXCR and kept productive beta chains. Every entry covers one CDR3 protein and lists the most common genes and DNA from its rows. TCRdb, not the authors, supplied the V and J calls. The sample has 780,000 or so distinct CDR3 sequences on record, 40% to 65% of them singletons. The ten largest clones represent approximately 40% of the sample.

V and J are trimmed by 7 bases and 7 bases, and the gene matches miss 7 bases of the junction. From a lookup of the germline V gene, CDR1 and CDR2 are SGHTA and FQGNSA. Inclusive of the bounding cysteine and phenylalanine, the CDR3 is 12 residues long. CDR3 DNA is the only sequence kept; it has 36 bases, read in frame from the first base. On this clonotype itself: Its antigen is not yet known. Nothing much larger sits one base from this clone, and base qualities are not available.

This receptor chain uses TRBV7-2 and TRBJ2-7; 7 middle bases align to TRBD1. The sequenced sample was blood. The receptor's source is an elderly man in good health. The nucleotide sequence reads as follows: TGTGCCAGCAAATACAGGGGCTATGAGCAGTACTTC. Protein translation: CASKYRGYEQYF.